This paragraph covers one TCR beta chain sequence. There are 15 residues in the CDR3. Between the trimmed V and J ends, which lost 4 bases and 0 bases, there was a span of 14 bases. From germline, CDR1 is SGHKS and CDR2 YYEKEE (reference sequence). The data belong to a study of T cell responses to AZD1222 COVID-19 vaccine. Libraries were prepared by immunoSEQ multiplex PCR; TCRdb keeps only in-frame clonotypes and omits some of them. Here the sample spans about 150,000 clones, about 88% being singletons. The source material was peripheral blood, sampled on day 0 of AZD1222 vaccination. The clonotype comes from an adult in good health. This chain uses TRBV5-5 with TRBJ2-7; D may correspond to TRBD1 or TRBD2 (5 bases each). CDR3 coding DNA: TGTGCCAGCAGCCGGGGACCGGAAAGCTCCTACGAGCAGTACTTC. As protein: CASSRGPESSYEQYF. Complete variable domain (other parts from reference TRBV5-5 and TRBJ2-7): DAGVTQSPTHLIKTRGQQVTLRCSPISGHKSVSWYQQVLGQGPQFIFQYYEKEERGRGNFPDRFSARQFPNYSSELNVNALLLGDSALYLCASSRGPESSYEQYFGPGTRLTVT.